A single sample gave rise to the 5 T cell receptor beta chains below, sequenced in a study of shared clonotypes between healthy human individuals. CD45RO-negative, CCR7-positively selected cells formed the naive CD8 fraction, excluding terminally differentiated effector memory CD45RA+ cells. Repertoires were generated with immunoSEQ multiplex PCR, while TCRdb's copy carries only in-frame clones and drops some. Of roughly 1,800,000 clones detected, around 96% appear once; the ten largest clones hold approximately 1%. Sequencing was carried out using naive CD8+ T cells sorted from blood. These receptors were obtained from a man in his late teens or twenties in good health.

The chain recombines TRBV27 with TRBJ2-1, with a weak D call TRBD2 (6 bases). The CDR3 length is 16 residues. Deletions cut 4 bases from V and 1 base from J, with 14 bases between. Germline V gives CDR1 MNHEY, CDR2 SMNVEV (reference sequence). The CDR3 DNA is TGTGCCAGCAGTTCCAACCCGGGAGTATCCTACAATGAGCAGTTCTTC. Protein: CASSSNPGVSYNEQFF.

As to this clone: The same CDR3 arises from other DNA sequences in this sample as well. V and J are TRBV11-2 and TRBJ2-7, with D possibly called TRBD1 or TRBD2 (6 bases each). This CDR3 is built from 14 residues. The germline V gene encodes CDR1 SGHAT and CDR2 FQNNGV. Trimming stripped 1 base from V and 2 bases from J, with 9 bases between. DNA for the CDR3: TGTGCCAGCAGCTTAGGGGGGGCAGCCTACGAGCAGTACTTC. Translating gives CASSLGGAAYEQYF.

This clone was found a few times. The DNA for the CDR3 is TGTGCCTGCGGGGATGGGTACACTGAAGCTTTCTTT. This codes for CACGDGYTEAFF. The rearrangement links TRBV2 to TRBJ1-1; D gene unclear. Germline V lookup: CDR1 SNHLY, CDR2 FYNNEI. V gave up 11 bases and J gave up 3 bases, with 13 bases separating them. The CDR3 runs to 12 residues.

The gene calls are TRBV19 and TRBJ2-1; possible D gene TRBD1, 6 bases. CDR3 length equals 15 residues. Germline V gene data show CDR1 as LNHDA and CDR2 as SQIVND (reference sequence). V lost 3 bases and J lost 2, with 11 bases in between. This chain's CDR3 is CASSMGAGAYNEQFF. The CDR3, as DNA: TGTGCCAGTAGTATGGGGGCAGGGGCCTACAATGAGCAGTTCTTC.

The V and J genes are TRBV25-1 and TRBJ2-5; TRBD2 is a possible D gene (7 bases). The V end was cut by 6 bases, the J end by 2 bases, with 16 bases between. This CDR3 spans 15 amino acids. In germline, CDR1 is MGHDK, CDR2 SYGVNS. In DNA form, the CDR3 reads TGTGCCAGCAGAGAAGGGGGGGTGAGGCAAGAGACCCAGTACTTC. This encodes CASREGGVRQETQYF.